These T cell receptor beta chains were read from a single sample in a study of blood T cell repertoires in COVID-19. Measured with immunoSEQ multiplex PCR; TCRdb has only the in-frame clones, and not every one. The data hold around 90,000 clones, with 92% observed a single time. The sample consisted of peripheral blood. The receptors stem from a woman aged 60-75 years with active COVID-19. Both conserved end residues are part of each CDR3. Fields, in order: D gene, J gene, clone size, V gene, CDR3 protein, CDR3 DNA. D genes are given only for firm matches. Clone size is shown for a subset of rows, as once, few, many or a class of expanded clone.

. | TRBJ2-7 | . | TRBV9 | CASSVGYRDEQYF | TGTGCCAGCAGCGTAGGGTACAGGGACGAGCAGTACTTC
TRBD2 | TRBJ2-1 | once | TRBV5-6 | CASSLRTSGSEFF | TGTGCCAGCAGCTTACGGACTAGCGGGAGTGAATTCTTC
TRBD2 | TRBJ2-7 | once | TRBV9 | CASSPRTSGRDEQYF | TGTGCCAGCAGCCCTCGGACTAGCGGGAGGGATGAGCAGTACTTC
TRBD1 | TRBJ2-1 | . | TRBV5-8 | CASPGTANDEQFF | TGTGCCAGCCCCGGGACAGCTAACGATGAGCAGTTCTTC
TRBD1 | TRBJ1-5 | . | TRBV19 | CASSSQGNQPQHF | TGTGCCAGTAGTTCACAGGGGAATCAGCCCCAGCATTTT
. | TRBJ1-6 | . | TRBV7-9 | CASSFRENSPLHF | TGTGCCAGCAGCTTCCGGGAAAATTCACCCCTCCACTTT
. | TRBJ1-4 | . | TRBV5-4 | CASSSTATNEKLFF | TGTGCCAGCAGCTCGACTGCAACTAATGAAAAACTGTTTTTT
TRBD1 | TRBJ2-7 | . | TRBV10-3 | CAISPGQGVSEQYF | TGTGCCATCAGCCCGGGACAGGGGGTTAGCGAGCAGTACTTC
. | TRBJ2-1 | . | TRBV19 | CASSDGLDGYNEQFF | TGTGCCAGTAGTGACGGACTGGACGGCTACAATGAGCAGTTCTTC
TRBD1 | TRBJ2-7 | . | TRBV3-1/TRBV3-2 | CASSPRQGAHEQYF | TGTGCCAGCAGCCCCCGACAGGGTGCTCACGAGCAGTACTTC
TRBD1 | TRBJ1-2 | . | TRBV7-2 | CASSLGKTGTGLYGYTF | TGTGCCAGCAGCTTAGGAAAAACCGGGACAGGGCTCTATGGCTACACCTTC
. | TRBJ1-1 | . | TRBV27 | CASSPGGGAEAFF | TGTGCCAGCAGTCCCGGGGGGGGCGCTGAAGCTTTCTTT
. | TRBJ2-7 | . | TRBV6-5 | CASHDRNEQYF | TGTGCCAGCCATGACAGGAACGAGCAGTACTTC
TRBD1 | TRBJ1-5 | . | TRBV2 | CASSGGQGPWPQHF | TGTGCCAGCAGTGGGGGACAGGGCCCTTGGCCCCAGCATTTT
TRBD2 | TRBJ2-5 | . | TRBV5-1 | CASSPGLAGGRGETQYF | TGCGCCAGCAGCCCAGGACTAGCGGGGGGCCGAGGAGAGACCCAGTACTTC
. | TRBJ2-1 | . | TRBV24-1 | CATSGPGHLSYNEQFF | TGTGCCACCAGTGGTCCGGGACACCTCTCCTACAATGAGCAGTTCTTC
. | TRBJ2-6 | . | TRBV7-9 | CATGNPSGANVLTF | TGTGCCACCGGTAACCCCTCTGGGGCCAACGTCCTGACTTTC
TRBD1 | TRBJ2-7 | . | TRBV5-1 | CASSRGTGAYEQYF | TGCGCCAGCAGCAGAGGGACAGGGGCCTACGAGCAGTACTTC
. | TRBJ2-2 | . | TRBV7-9 | CASSLVGPVVTGELFF | TGTGCCAGCAGCTTAGTGGGCCCCGTGGTAACCGGGGAGCTGTTTTTT
TRBD2 | TRBJ2-7 | . | TRBV6-5 | CASNPSGSWYEQYF | TGTGCCAGCAACCCTAGCGGGAGCTGGTACGAGCAGTACTTC
TRBD1 | TRBJ1-2 | . | TRBV7-2 | CASSPTGGGQGYTF | TGTGCCAGCAGCCCGACAGGGGGCGGACAGGGCTACACCTTC
. | TRBJ2-7 | . | TRBV24-1 | CATSGAAGAGSYEQYF | TGTGCCACCAGTGGTGCGGCGGGGGCCGGCTCCTACGAGCAGTACTTC
TRBD1 | TRBJ2-7 | . | TRBV7-2 | CASSLRGQGRNEQYF | TGTGCCAGCAGCTTGAGGGGACAGGGTAGGAACGAGCAGTACTTC
TRBD2 | TRBJ2-1 | . | TRBV9 | CASSVSLAGRDEQFF | TGTGCCAGCAGCGTATCACTAGCGGGTAGGGATGAGCAGTTCTTC
TRBD1 | TRBJ2-1 | . | TRBV28 | CASSSPGTGSYNEQFF | TGTGCCAGCAGTTCCCCCGGGACAGGCTCCTACAATGAGCAGTTCTTC
. | TRBJ1-1 | . | TRBV9 | CASSVDGRGNTEAFF | TGTGCCAGCAGCGTAGATGGCAGGGGGAACACTGAAGCTTTCTTT
. | TRBJ1-3 | . | TRBV5-4 | CASSLEGASGNTIYF | TGTGCCAGCAGCTTGGAAGGGGCTTCTGGAAACACCATATATTTT
TRBD1 | TRBJ1-3 | . | TRBV19 | CASSIGGGEDTIYF | TGTGCCAGTAGTATTGGAGGGGGCGAGGACACCATATATTTT
. | TRBJ2-3 | . | TRBV5-1 | CASQPGSDPDTQYF | TGCGCCAGCCAGCCAGGTAGCGACCCAGATACGCAGTATTTT
. | TRBJ1-1 | . | TRBV2 | CASSWRNFGTEAFF | TGTGCCAGCTCCTGGAGGAACTTCGGCACTGAAGCTTTCTTT
. | TRBJ2-2 | few | TRBV27 | CASSRVGGNTGELFF | TGTGCCAGCAGCCGCGTCGGGGGAAACACCGGGGAGCTGTTTTTT
TRBD1 | TRBJ2-5 | . | TRBV14 | CASSQLGQAGRTQYF | TGTGCCAGCAGCCAATTAGGACAGGCTGGCCGTACCCAGTACTTC
. | TRBJ2-2 | . | TRBV19 | CASGRGTGELFF | TGTGCCAGTGGCAGGGGAACCGGGGAGCTGTTTTTT
TRBD1 | TRBJ1-2 | once | TRBV28 | CASRRTGGVGYTF | TGTGCCAGCAGGCGGACAGGGGGCGTTGGCTACACCTTC
TRBD1 | TRBJ2-7 | . | TRBV28 | CASSQHGTAYEQYF | TGTGCCAGCAGCCAACATGGGACAGCCTACGAGCAGTACTTC
. | TRBJ1-3 | . | TRBV6-2/TRBV6-3 | CASSYSGSGNTIYF | TGTGCCAGCAGTTATTCGGGCTCTGGAAACACCATATATTTT
TRBD1 | TRBJ1-4 | . | TRBV6-2/TRBV6-3 | CASSSLGQGVGANEKLFF | TGTGCCAGCAGCTCACTTGGACAGGGTGTTGGAGCAAATGAAAAACTGTTTTTT
. | TRBJ2-2 | . | TRBV7-2 | CASSLSIGANTGELFF | TGTGCCAGCAGCTTAAGTATAGGGGCGAACACCGGGGAGCTGTTTTTT
TRBD1 | TRBJ1-6 | . | TRBV5-6 | CASSLQGNSPLHF | TGTGCCAGCAGCTTACAGGGGAATTCACCCCTCCACTTT
. | TRBJ2-1 | . | TRBV6-5 | CASSYRASEYNEQFF | TGTGCCAGCAGTTACCGGGCTAGCGAGTACAATGAGCAGTTCTTC
. | TRBJ2-7 | few | TRBV10-1 | CASSEGSAQGYEQYF | TGCGCCAGCAGTGAGGGATCCGCCCAGGGCTACGAGCAGTACTTC
TRBD2 | TRBJ2-1 | few | TRBV2 | CASSYTSGSYNEQFF | TGTGCCAGCAGTTATACTAGCGGGAGCTACAATGAGCAGTTCTTC
TRBD2 | TRBJ2-1 | . | TRBV12-5 | CASGLVLLAGGGNEQFF | TGTGCTAGTGGTTTGGTCCTCTTAGCGGGAGGTGGTAATGAGCAGTTCTTC
. | TRBJ1-2 | once | TRBV20-1 | CSASLSSGYTF | TGCAGTGCTAGCCTCTCGAGCGGCTACACCTTC
TRBD1 | TRBJ2-7 | . | TRBV4-1 | CASSLSTMGQGIYEQYF | TGCGCCAGCAGCCTTAGCACGATGGGACAGGGAATCTACGAGCAGTACTTC
. | TRBJ1-2 | . | TRBV28 | CASNWGTHSTYGYTF | TGTGCCAGCAATTGGGGGACACACAGCACCTATGGCTACACCTTC
. | TRBJ1-2 | . | TRBV28 | CASSSLGGDGYTF | TGTGCCAGCAGTTCGCTGGGGGGGGATGGCTACACCTTC
. | TRBJ1-1 | . | TRBV6-5 | CASSFGAIGEAFF | TGTGCCAGCAGTTTCGGAGCCATCGGTGAAGCTTTCTTT
TRBD1 | TRBJ2-2 | . | TRBV7-3 | CASSLGTGRKGNTGELFF | TGTGCCAGCAGCTTGGGGACAGGGCGAAAGGGGAACACCGGGGAGCTGTTTTTT
TRBD2 | TRBJ2-1 | few | TRBV9 | CASSPAGGVYNEQFF | TGTGCCAGCAGCCCGGCGGGGGGGGTTTACAATGAGCAGTTCTTC
. | TRBJ1-6 | . | TRBV11-2 | CASSLVGGVRGYNSPLHF | TGTGCCAGCAGCTTGGTGGGTGGGGTTAGGGGTTATAATTCACCCCTCCACTTT
. | TRBJ2-1 | . | TRBV7-9 | CASSSGNLNEQFF | TGTGCCAGCAGCTCAGGGAACCTCAATGAGCAGTTCTTC
. | TRBJ1-4 | . | TRBV5-5 | CASSLERGDEKLFF | TGTGCCAGCAGCTTGGAGCGGGGGGATGAAAAACTGTTTTTT
TRBD1 | TRBJ1-4 | few | TRBV2 | CASSGDREHNEKLFF | TGTGCCAGCAGTGGAGACAGGGAACATAATGAAAAACTGTTTTTT
. | TRBJ2-3 | once | TRBV9 | CASSVALTDTQYF | TGTGCCAGCAGCGTAGCACTTACAGATACGCAGTATTTT